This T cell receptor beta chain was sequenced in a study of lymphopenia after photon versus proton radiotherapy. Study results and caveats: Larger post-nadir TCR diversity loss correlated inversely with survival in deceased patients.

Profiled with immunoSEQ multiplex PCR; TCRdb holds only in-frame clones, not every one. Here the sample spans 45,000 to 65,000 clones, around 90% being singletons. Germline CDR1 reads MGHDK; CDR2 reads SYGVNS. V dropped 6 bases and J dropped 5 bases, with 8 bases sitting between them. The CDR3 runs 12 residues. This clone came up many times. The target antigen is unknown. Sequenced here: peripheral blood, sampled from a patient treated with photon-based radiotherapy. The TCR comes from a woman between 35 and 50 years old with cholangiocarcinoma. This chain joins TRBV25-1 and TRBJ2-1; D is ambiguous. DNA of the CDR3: TGTGCCAGCAGCCTCGACAACAATGAGCAGTTCTTC. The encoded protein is CASSLDNNEQFF.